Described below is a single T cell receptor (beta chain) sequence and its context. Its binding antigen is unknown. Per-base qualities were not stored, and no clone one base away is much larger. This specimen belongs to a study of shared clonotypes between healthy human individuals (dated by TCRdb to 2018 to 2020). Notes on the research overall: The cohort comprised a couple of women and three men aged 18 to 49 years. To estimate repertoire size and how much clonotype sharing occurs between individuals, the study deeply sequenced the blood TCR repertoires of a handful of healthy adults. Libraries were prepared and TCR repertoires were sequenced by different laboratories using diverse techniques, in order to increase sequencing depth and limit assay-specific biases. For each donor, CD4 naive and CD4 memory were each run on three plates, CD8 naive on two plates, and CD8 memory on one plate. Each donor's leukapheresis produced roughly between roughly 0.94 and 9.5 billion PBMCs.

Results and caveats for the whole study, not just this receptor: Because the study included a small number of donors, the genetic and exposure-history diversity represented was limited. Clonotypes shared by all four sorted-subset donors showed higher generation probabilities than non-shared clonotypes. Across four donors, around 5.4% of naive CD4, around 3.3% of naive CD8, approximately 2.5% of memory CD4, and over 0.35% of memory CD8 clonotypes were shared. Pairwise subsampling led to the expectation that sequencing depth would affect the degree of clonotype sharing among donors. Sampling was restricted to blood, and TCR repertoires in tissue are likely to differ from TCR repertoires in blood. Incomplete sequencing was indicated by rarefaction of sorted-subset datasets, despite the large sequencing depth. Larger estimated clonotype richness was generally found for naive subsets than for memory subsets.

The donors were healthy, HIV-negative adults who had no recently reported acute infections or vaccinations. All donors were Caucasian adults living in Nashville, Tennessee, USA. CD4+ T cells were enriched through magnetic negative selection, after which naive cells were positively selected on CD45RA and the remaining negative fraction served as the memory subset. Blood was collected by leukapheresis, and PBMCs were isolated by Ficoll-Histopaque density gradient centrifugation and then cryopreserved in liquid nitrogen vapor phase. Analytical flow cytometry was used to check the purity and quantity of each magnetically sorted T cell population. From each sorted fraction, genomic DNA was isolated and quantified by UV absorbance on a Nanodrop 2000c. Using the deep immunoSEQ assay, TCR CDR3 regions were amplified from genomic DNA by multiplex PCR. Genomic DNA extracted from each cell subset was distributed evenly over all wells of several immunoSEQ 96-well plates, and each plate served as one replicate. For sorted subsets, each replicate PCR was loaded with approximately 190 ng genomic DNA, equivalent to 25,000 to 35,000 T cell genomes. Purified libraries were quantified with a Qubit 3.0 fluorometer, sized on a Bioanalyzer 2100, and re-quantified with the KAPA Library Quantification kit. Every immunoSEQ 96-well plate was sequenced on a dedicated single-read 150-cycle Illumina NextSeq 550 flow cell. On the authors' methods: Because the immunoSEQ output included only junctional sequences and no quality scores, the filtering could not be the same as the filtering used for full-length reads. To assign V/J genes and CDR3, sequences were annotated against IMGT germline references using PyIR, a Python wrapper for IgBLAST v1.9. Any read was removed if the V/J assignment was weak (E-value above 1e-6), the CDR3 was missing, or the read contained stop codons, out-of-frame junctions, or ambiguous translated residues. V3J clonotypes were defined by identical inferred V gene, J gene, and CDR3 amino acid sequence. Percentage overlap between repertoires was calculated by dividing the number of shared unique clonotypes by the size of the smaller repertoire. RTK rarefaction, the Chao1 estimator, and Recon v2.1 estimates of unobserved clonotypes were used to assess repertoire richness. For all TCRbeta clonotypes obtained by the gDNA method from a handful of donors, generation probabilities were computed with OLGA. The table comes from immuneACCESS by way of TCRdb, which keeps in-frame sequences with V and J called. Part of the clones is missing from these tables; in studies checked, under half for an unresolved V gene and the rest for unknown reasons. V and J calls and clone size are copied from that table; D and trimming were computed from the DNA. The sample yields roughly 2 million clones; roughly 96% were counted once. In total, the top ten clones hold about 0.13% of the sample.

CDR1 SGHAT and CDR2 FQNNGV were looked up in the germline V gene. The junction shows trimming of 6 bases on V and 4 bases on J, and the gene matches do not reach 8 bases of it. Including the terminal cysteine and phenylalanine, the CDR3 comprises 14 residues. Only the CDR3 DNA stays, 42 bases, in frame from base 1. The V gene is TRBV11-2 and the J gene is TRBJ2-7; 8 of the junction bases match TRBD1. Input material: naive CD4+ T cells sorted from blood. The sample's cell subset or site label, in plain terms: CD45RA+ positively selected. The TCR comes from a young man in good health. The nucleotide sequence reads TGTGCCAGCAGTCTAAGAAACAGGGGGTACGAGCAGTACTTC. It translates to CASSLRNRGYEQYF.